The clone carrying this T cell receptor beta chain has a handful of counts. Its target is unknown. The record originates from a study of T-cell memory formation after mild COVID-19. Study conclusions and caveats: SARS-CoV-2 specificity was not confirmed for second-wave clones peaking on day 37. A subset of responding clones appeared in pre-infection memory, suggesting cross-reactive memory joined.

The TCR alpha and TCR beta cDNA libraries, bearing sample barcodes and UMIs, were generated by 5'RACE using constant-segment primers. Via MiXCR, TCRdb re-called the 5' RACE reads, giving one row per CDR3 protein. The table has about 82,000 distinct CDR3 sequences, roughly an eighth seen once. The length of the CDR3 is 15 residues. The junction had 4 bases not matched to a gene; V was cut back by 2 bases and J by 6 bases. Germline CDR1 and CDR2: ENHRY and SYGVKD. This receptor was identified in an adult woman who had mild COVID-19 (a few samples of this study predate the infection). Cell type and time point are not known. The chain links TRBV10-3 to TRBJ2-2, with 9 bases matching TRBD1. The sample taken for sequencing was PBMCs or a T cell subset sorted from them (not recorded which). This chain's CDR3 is CAISETGTGSGELFF. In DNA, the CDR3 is TGTGCCATCAGTGAGACCGGGACAGGGTCCGGGGAGCTGTTTTTT.